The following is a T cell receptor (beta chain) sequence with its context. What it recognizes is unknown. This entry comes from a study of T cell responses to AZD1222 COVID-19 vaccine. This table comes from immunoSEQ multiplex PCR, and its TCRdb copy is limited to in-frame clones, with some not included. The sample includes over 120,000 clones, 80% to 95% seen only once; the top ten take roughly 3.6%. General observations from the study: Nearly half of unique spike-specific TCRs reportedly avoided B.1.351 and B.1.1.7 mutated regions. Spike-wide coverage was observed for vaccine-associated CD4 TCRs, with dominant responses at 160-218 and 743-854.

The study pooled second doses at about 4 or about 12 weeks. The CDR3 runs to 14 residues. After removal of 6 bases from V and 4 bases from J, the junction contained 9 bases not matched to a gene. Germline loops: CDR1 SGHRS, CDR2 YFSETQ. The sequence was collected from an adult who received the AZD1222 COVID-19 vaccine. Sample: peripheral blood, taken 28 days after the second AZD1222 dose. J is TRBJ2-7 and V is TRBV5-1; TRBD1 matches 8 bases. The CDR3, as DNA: TGCGCCAGCAATCCGGGACAGGCGCCTTACGAGCAGTACTTC. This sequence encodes CASNPGQAPYEQYF.